This T cell receptor (beta chain) was documented in a study of T-cell reconstitution after alpha-beta-depleted transplantation in children. General study findings and limits: Two months or so post-transplant, alpha-beta T cells reportedly derived from several hundred expanded graft clones. Newly generated T cells supplied most T-cell counts and diversity one year post-transplant. From surviving recipient T cells and thymic progenitors came the high day-60 TCRbeta diversity observed in some patients.

With 1 base removed from V and 0 bases from J, the gap between germline ends came to 8 bases. Germline V CDR1 and CDR2: SQVTM, ANQGSEA. The CDR3 is 14 amino acids. TCRbeta library preparation incorporated unique molecular identifiers. MiXCR, run by TCRdb on the PCR reads, gives a single entry per CDR3 protein. The sample comprises hundreds of thousands of distinct CDR3 sequences, under 15% of which are singletons, and 0.65% to 0.9% rests with the top ten. Of note for this clonotype: Its antigen is as yet unknown.

This rearrangement joins TRBV29-1 to TRBJ2-3, with D possibly being TRBD1 (6 bases). The TCR comes from a girl aged 2-10 years with congenital amegakaryocytic thrombocytopenia, due to receive a stem cell transplant. Specimen: PBMCs, collected before TCRalphabeta/CD19-depleted stem cell transplant. The CDR3 nucleotides read TGCAGCGTTGAAGGGACAGCAAGCACAGATACGCAGTATTTT. Encoded protein: CSVEGTASTDTQYF.